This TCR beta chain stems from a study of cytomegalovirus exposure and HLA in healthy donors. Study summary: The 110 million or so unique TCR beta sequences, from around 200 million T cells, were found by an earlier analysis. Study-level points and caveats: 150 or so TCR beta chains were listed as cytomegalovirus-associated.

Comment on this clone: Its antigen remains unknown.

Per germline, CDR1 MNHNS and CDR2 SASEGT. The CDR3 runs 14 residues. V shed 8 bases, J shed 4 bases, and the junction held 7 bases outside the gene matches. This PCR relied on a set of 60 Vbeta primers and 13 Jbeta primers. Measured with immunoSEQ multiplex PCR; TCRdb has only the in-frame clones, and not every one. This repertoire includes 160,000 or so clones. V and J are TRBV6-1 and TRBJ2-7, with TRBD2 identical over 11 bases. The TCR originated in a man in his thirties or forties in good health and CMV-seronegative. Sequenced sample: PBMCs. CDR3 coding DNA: TGTGCCAGCCGTGGACTAGCGGGTGCTTACGAGCAGTACTTC. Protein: CASRGLAGAYEQYF.